This T cell receptor beta chain was identified in a study of T cells in Graves' hyperthyroidism and ophthalmopathy. From germline, CDR1 is SGHRS and CDR2 YFSETQ. The CDR3 length is 14 residues. V was shortened by 0 bases and J by 3 bases, with 9 bases between the two germline ends. This clonotype came up many times. Amplification of TCR beta CDR3 regions was performed using RNA transcripts as template. HTBI primers were the set used in a first-round RT-PCR of the TCR CDR3. TCRdb fed the multiplex PCR reads into MiXCR, producing one record per CDR3 protein. The table lists more than 300,000 distinct CDR3 sequences, about 18% of them singletons, with over 35% in the top ten. The cohort's ophthalmopathy patients, a group with duration under 3 months, had a Clinical Activity Score of at least 3 and a NOSPECS grade of at least 4. Researchers barred patients who had uncontrolled infection, other autoimmune disease, pregnancy or lactation.

The sequence came from a man between 18 and 29 years old with Graves' ophthalmopathy. The material sequenced was blood. The gene calls are TRBV5-1 and TRBJ1-2, with D unresolved. CDR3 in amino acids: CASSLVPVDYGYTF. The CDR3, as DNA: TGCGCCAGCAGCTTGGTCCCAGTTGACTATGGCTACACCTTC.